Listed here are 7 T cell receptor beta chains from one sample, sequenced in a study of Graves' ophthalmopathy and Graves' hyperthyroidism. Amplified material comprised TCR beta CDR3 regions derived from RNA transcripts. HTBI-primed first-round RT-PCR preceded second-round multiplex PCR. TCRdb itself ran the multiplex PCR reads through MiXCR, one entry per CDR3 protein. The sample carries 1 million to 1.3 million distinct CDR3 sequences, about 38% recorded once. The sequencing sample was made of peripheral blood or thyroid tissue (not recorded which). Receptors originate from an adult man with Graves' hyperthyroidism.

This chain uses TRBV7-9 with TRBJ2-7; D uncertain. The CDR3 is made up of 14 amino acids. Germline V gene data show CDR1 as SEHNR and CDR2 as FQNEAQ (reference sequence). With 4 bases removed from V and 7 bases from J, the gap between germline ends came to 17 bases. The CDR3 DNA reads TGTGCCAGCAGCTATGGGTTGTCCTACAATGAGCAGTACTTC. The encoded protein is CASSYGLSYNEQYF.

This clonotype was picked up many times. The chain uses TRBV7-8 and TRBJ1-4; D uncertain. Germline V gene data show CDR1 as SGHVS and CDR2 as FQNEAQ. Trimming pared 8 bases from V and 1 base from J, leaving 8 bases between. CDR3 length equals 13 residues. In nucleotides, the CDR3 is TGTGCCAGCGCGGGGAAAACTAATGAAAAACTGTTTTTT. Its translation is CASAGKTNEKLFF.

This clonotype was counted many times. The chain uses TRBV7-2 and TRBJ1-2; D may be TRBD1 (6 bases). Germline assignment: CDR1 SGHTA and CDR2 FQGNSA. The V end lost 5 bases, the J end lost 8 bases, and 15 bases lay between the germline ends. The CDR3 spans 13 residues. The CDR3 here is CASSLSGQRGYTF. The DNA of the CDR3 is TGTGCCAGCAGCCTATCAGGACAGCGAGGCTACACCTTC.

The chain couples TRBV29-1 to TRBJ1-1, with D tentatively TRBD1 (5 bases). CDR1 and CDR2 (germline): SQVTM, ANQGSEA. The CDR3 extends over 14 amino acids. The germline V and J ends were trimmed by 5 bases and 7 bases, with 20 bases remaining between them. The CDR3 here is CSVTEGIGRLEAFF. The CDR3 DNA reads TGCAGCGTTACCGAGGGGATAGGACGGCTTGAAGCTTTCTTT.

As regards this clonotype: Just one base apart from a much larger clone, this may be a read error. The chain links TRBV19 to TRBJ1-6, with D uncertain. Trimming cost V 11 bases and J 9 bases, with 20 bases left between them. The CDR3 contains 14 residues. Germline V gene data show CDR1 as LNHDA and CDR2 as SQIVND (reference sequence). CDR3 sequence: CAWSVPLATSPLHF. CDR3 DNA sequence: TGTGCCTGGAGTGTACCCCTTGCTACTTCACCCCTCCACTTT. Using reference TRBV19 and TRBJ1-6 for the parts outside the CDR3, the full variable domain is DGGITQSPKYLFRKEGQNVTLSCEQNLNHDAMYWYRQDPGQGLRLIYYSQIVNDFQKGDIAEGYSVSREKKESFPLTVTSAQKNPTAFYLCAWSVPLATSPLHFGNGTRLTVT.

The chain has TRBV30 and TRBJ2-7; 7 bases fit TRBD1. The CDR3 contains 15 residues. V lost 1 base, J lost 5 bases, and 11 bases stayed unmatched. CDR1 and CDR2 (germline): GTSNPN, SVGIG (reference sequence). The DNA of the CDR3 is TGTGCCTGGAGTGAAATACAGGGGAACGTTCACGAGCAGTACTTC. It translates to CAWSEIQGNVHEQYF.

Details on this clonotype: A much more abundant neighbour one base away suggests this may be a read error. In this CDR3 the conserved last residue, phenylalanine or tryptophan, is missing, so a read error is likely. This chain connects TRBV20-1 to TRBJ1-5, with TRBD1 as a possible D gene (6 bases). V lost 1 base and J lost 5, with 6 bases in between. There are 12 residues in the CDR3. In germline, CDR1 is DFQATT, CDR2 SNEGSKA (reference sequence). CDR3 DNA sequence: TGCAGTGCTAGAGGGACAGATCAGCCCCAGCATCTT. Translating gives CSARGTDQPQHL.